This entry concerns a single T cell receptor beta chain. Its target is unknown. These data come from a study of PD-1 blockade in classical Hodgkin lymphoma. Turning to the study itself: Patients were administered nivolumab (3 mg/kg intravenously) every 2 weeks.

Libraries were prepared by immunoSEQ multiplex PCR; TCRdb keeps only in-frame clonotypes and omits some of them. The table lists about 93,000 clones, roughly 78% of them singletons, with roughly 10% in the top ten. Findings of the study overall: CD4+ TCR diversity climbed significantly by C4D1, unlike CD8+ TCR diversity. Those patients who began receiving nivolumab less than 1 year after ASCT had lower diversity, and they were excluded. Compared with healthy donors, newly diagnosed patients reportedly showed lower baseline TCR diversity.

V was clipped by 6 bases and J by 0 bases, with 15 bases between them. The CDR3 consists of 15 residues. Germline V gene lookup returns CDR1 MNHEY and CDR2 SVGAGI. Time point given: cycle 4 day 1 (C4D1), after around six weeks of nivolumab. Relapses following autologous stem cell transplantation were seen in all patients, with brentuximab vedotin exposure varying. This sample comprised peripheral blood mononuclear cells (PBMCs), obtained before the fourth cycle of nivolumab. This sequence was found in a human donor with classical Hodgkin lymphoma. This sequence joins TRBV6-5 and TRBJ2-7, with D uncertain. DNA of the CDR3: TGTGCCAGCAGGTGGACCTCTAACCCCTCCTACGAGCAGTACTTC. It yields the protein CASRWTSNPSYEQYF.